This T cell receptor (beta chain) is from a study of cytomegalovirus exposure and HLA in healthy donors. General observations from the study: A later analysis showed TCR association rates differing by HLA locus, peaking at DRB1 and lowest at HLA-C.

PCR amplification relied on 60 Vbeta primers (plus 13 Jbeta primers). TCRdb's copy holds only in-frame clones and misses some; the assay was immunoSEQ multiplex PCR. Of 90,000 to 150,000 clones listed, more than 65% are singletons. Note on this clone: The antigen remains undetermined.

This CDR3 comprises 22 residues. The V end was cut by 4 bases, the J end by 3 bases, with 34 bases between. Germline assignment: CDR1 MDHEN and CDR2 SYDVKM. Sequenced: PBMCs. This sequence originates from a human donor in good health. The chain uses TRBV28 and TRBJ2-1, with D hard to call. CDR3 sequence (DNA): TGTGCCAGCAGTTGGAGCTCAACACCGGTGATCCCTTTATCCTTCTTCTACAATGAGCAGTTCTTC. Encoded protein: CASSWSSTPVIPLSFFYNEQFF.